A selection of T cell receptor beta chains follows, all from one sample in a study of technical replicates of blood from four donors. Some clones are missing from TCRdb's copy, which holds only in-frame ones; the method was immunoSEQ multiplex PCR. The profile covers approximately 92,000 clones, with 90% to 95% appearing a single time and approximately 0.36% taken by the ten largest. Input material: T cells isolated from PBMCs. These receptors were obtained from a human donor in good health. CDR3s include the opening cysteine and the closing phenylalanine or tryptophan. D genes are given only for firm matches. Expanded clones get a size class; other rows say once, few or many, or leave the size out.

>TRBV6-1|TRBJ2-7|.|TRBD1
CASRRTGVLEQYF
TGTGCCAGCAGAAGGACAGGGGTTCTGGAACAGTACTTC
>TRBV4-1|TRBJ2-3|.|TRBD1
CASSQDQGAFDTQYF
TGCGCCAGCAGCCAGGACCAGGGGGCTTTTGATACGCAGTATTTT
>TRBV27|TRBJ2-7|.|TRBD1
CASSDEGQGPSYEQYF
TGTGCCAGCAGTGACGAGGGACAGGGCCCTTCCTACGAGCAGTACTTC
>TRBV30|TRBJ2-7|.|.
CAWRDMYEQYF
TGTGCCTGGAGGGACATGTACGAGCAGTACTTC
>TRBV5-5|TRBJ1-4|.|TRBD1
CASSLDTGVAEKLFF
TGTGCCAGCAGCTTGGATACAGGGGTGGCTGAAAAACTGTTTTTT
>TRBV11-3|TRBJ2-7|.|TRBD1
CASSVDRYSYEQYF
TGTGCCAGCAGCGTGGACAGGTACTCCTACGAGCAGTACTTC
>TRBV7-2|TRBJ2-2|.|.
CASSLRGYTGELFF
TGTGCCAGCAGCTTAAGGGGGTACACCGGGGAGCTGTTTTTT
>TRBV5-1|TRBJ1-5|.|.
CASSLREISYQPQHF
TGCGCCAGCAGCCTCCGGGAGATATCGTATCAGCCCCAGCATTTT
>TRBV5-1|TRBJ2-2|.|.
CASSLAGEGLFF
TGCGCCAGCAGCTTGGCGGGGGAAGGGCTGTTTTTT
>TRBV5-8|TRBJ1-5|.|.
CASSFRSQPQHF
TGTGCCAGCAGCTTCCGGAGCCAGCCCCAGCATTTT
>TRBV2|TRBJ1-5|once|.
CASSGLHYQPQHF
TGTGCCAGCAGTGGACTCCATTATCAGCCCCAGCATTTT
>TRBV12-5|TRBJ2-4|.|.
CASGLVTQGRVIKNIQYF
TGTGCTAGTGGTTTGGTGACACAGGGTCGAGTCATCAAAAACATTCAGTACTTC
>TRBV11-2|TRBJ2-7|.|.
CASSLDWLPDLKRKQYF
TGTGCCAGCAGCTTAGATTGGCTCCCCGATCTAAAGCGGAAGCAGTACTTC
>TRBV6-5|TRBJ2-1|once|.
CASSYTTGYYNEQFF
TGTGCCAGCAGTTACACTACAGGGTACTACAATGAGCAGTTCTTC
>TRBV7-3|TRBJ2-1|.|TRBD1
CASSSQGAGHNEQFF
TGTGCCAGCAGCTCCCAGGGGGCGGGCCACAATGAGCAGTTCTTC
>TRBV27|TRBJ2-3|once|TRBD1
CASSSLRDRATDTQYF
TGTGCCAGCAGTTCACTCCGGGACAGGGCCACAGATACGCAGTATTTT
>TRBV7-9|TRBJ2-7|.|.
CASSYVALEQYF
TGTGCCAGCAGCTACGTGGCCCTCGAGCAGTACTTC
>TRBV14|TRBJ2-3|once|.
CASSPQGVFTDTQYF
TGTGCCAGCAGTCCGCAGGGTGTATTCACAGATACGCAGTATTTT
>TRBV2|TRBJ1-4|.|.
CASRAYTQNEKLFF
TGTGCCAGCAGGGCTTATACACAAAATGAAAAACTGTTTTTT
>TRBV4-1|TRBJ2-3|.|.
CASSQGASDSTDTQYF
TGCGCCAGCAGCCAAGGGGCTAGCGACAGCACAGATACGCAGTATTTT